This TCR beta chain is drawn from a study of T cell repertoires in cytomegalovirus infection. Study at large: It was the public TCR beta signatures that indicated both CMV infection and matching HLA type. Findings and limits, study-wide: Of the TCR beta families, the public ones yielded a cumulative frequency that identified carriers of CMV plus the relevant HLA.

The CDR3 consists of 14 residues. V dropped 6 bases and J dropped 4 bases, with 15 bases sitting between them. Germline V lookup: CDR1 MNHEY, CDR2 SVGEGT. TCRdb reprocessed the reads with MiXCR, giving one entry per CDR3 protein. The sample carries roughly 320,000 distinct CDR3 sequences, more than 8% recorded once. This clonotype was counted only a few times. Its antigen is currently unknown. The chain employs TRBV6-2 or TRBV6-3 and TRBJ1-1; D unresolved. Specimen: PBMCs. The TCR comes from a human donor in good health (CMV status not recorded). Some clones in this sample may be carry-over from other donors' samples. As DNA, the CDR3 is TGTGCCAGCAGCAGACCCCCGAGTGTCACTGAAGCTTTCTTT. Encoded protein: CASSRPPSVTEAFF.